The clone carrying this TCR beta chain showed up just a few times. Its matching antigen is unknown. This sample is part of a study of CD8 T cells in ankylosing spondylitis. The study's findings and limits: Disease-linked clones reportedly concentrated significantly in matched ankylosing spondylitis synovial fluid. Typical of ankylosing spondylitis blood, it appeared, was a TCR beta motif of under 10 highly homologous variants.

As the method for making TCR beta libraries, quantitative 5'-RACE with molecular barcodes was used. MiXCR, applied by TCRdb to the 5' RACE reads, yields one record per CDR3 protein. The sample gives 200,000 to 250,000 distinct CDR3 sequences, approximately 20% of which show up once; about 44% is in the top ten. This receptor was taken from a male donor with ankylosing spondylitis. Material: blood, either unsorted or a sorted T cell fraction (not recorded which).

The CDR3 protein is CATSDPKGMGTGELFF. In DNA, the CDR3 is TGTGCCACCAGTGATCCGAAGGGAATGGGTACCGGGGAGCTGTTTTTT. The gene calls are TRBV24-1 and TRBJ2-2; D ambiguous. The CDR3 is 16 amino acids. Germline V gives CDR1 KGHDR, CDR2 SFDVKD. Between the trimmed V and J ends, which lost 3 bases and 5 bases, there was a span of 15 bases.